This passage covers 11 T cell receptor beta chains from one sample sequenced in a study of T cell responses to AZD1222 COVID-19 vaccine. Assay used: immunoSEQ multiplex PCR; TCRdb lists only in-frame clones, some missing. This repertoire includes some 150,000 clones. The sequenced sample consisted of peripheral blood. The receptors shown here come from an adult in good health.

V usage is TRBV6-5 and J usage is TRBJ2-7; D gene uncertain. The CDR3 is 13 amino acids. The germline V gene has CDR1 MNHEY and CDR2 SVGAGI. V dropped 6 bases and J dropped 2 bases, with 11 bases sitting between them. The CDR3 region has the DNA TGTGCCAGCAGCGGACCGCTGGCCTACGAGCAGTACTTC. Its protein is CASSGPLAYEQYF.

The chain has TRBV16 and TRBJ1-2; 10 nucleotides line up with TRBD1. Germline V gene sequence: CDR1 KGHSY, CDR2 FQNENV. CDR3 length equals 14 residues. V shed 4 bases and J 7 bases; nucleotides not matched to a gene: 6. The CDR3 is CASSPGTGAAGYTF. The CDR3 DNA reads as TGTGCCAGCAGCCCCGGGACAGGGGCGGCTGGCTACACCTTC.

The V and J genes are TRBV27 and TRBJ1-4, with D unclear. The CDR3 extends over 17 amino acids. Trimming removed 8 bases from V and 1 base from J, with 20 bases in between. Germline assignment: CDR1 MNHEY and CDR2 SMNVEV (reference sequence). The CDR3: CASSSREKGVTNEKLFF. CDR3 coding DNA: TGTGCCAGCTCCTCCCGGGAAAAGGGAGTAACTAATGAAAAACTGTTTTTT.

The chain carries TRBV20-1 and TRBJ2-7; D remains unclear. There are 10 residues in the CDR3. Trimming pared 5 bases from V and 4 bases from J, leaving 6 bases between. Germline V CDR1 and CDR2: DFQATT, SNEGSKA (reference sequence). The CDR3 nucleotides read TGCAGTGCTGGACGATACGAGCAGTACTTC. It specifies CSAGRYEQYF.

This sequence joins TRBV2 and TRBJ2-2, with D hard to call. CDR1 is SNHLY, CDR2 FYNNEI, per germline. Trimming took 2 bases from V and 0 from J, leaving 10 bases between them. The CDR3 extends over 16 amino acids. The CDR3 DNA sequence: TGTGCCAGCAGTGAACGAGGACGTGCGAACACCGGGGAGCTGTTTTTT. Its protein is CASSERGRANTGELFF. Full variable domain (outside the CDR3, taken from reference TRBV2 and TRBJ2-2): EPEVTQTPSHQVTQMGQEVILRCVPISNHLYFYWYRQILGQKVEFLVSFYNNEISEKSEIFDDQFSVERPDGSNFTLKIRSTKLEDSAMYFCASSERGRANTGELFFGEGSRLTVL.

The chain is built from TRBV7-7 and TRBJ2-2; the D gene is possibly TRBD2 (5 bases). V was clipped by 1 base and J by 0 bases, with 9 bases between them. Germline assignment: CDR1 SSHAT and CDR2 FNYEAQ (reference sequence). The CDR3 covers 16 residues. CDR3 loop: CASSLVAGANTGELFF. The CDR3 region has the DNA TGTGCCAGCAGCTTAGTTGCGGGCGCGAACACCGGGGAGCTGTTTTTT. Complete variable domain (other parts from reference TRBV7-7 and TRBJ2-2): GAGVSQSPRYKVTKRGQDVTLRCDPISSHATLYWYQQALGQGPEFLTYFNYEAQPDKSGLPSDRFSAERPEGSISTLTIQRTEQRDSAMYRCASSLVAGANTGELFFGEGSRLTVL.

V usage is TRBV5-1 and J usage is TRBJ1-2; no definite D call. The germline V gene encodes CDR1 SGHRS and CDR2 YFSETQ. Trimming stripped 4 bases from V and 1 base from J, with 14 bases between. The CDR3 is 15 amino acids. The CDR3 is CASSPLGTVNYGYTF. The CDR3 DNA is TGCGCCAGCAGCCCCCTCGGCACGGTTAACTATGGCTACACCTTC.

The CDR3 nucleotides are TGTGCCAGCTACGACCCGGGGGGGCGGACCCACGAGGGCGAGCAGTACTTC. Residues: CASYDPGGRTHEGEQYF. This sequence joins TRBV2 and TRBJ2-7; 8 positions match TRBD2. Germline CDR1 is SNHLY and CDR2 is FYNNEI. This CDR3 is 17 amino acids long. The J segment lost 6 bases and the V segment lost 8 bases, leaving 21 bases of the junction unmatched.

The rearrangement joins TRBV29-1 to TRBJ2-5; TRBD2 is a possible D gene (5 bases). CDR3 length: 14 amino acids. V was shortened by 4 bases and J by 7 bases, with 19 bases between the two germline ends. The germline gives CDR1 SQVTM, CDR2 ANQGSEA. CDR3 nucleotides: TGCAGCGTTGGAAGAAGCGGTAGGGATGGGACCCAGTACTTC. Encoded protein: CSVGRSGRDGTQYF. Variable domain in full (rest from reference TRBV29-1 and TRBJ2-5): SAVISQKPSRDICQRGTSLTIQCQVDSQVTMMFWYRQQPGQSLTLIATANQGSEATYESGFVIDKFPISRPNLTFSTLTVSNMSPEDSSIYLCSVGRSGRDGTQYFGPGTRLLVL.

The J gene is TRBJ1-1, the V gene TRBV9; D might be TRBD1 (6 bases). CDR3 size: 14 residues. Germline CDR1 is SGDLS and CDR2 is YYNGEE. Trimming took 4 bases from V and 1 from J, leaving 11 bases between them. In nucleotides, the CDR3 is TGTGCCAGCAGCACTCTGGACAGGAACACTGAAGCTTTCTTT. This encodes CASSTLDRNTEAFF.

In DNA form, the CDR3 reads TGTGCCAGCTCACTGGGACAGGGGAACACTGAAGCTTTCTTT. It specifies CASSLGQGNTEAFF. The V gene is TRBV18, the J gene TRBJ1-1; TRBD1 matches 9 bases. V was clipped by 4 bases and J by 1 base; unmatched bases: 1. CDR1 is KGHSH, CDR2 LQKENI, per germline. CDR3 size: 14 residues.